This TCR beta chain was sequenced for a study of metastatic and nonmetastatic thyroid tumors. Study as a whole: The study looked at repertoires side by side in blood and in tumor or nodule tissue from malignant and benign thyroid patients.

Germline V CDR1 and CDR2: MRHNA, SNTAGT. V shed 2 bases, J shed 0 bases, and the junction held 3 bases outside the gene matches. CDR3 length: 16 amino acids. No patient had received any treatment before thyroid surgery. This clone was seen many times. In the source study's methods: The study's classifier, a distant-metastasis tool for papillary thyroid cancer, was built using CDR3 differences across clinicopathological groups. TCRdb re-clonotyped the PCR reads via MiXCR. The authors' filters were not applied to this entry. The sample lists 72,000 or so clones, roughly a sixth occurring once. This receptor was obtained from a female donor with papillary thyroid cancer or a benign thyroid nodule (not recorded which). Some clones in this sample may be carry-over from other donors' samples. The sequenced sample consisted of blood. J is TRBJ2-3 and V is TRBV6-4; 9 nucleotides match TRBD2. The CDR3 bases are TGTGCCAGCAGTGACAAAGCGGGAGGTAGCACAGATACGCAGTATTTT. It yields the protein CASSDKAGGSTDTQYF.